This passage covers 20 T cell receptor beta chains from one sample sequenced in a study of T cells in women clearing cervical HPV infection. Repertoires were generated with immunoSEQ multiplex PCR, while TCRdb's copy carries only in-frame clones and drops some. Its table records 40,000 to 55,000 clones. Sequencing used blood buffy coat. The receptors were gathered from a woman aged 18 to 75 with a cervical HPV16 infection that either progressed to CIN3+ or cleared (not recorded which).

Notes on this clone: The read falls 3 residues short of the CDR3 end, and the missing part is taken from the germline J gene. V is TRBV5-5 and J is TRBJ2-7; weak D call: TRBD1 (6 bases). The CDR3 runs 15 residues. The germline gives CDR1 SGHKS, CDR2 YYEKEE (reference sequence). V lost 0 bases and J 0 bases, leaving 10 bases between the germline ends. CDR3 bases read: TGTGCCAGCAGCTTGGGACAGGAGAGCTCCTACGAG. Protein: CASSLGQESSYE. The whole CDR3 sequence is CASSLGQESSYEQYF.

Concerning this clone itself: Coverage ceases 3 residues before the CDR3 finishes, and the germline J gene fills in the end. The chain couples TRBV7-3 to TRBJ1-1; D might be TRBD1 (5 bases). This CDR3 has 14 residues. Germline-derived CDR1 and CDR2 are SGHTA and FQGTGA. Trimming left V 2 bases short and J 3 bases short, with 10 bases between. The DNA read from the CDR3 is TGTGCCAGCAGCTTATTTCAGGGTGACACTGAA. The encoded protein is CASSLFQGDTE. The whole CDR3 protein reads CASSLFQGDTEAFF.

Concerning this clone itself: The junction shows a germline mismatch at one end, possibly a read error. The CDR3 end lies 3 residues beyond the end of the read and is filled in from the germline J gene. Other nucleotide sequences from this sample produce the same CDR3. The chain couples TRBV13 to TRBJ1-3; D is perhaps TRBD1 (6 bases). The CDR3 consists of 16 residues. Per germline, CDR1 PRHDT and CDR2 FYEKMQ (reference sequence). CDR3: CASSFSSTGPGNTIYF. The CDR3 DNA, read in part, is TGTGCCAGCAGCTTCTCTTCTACAGGGCCTGGAAACACT.

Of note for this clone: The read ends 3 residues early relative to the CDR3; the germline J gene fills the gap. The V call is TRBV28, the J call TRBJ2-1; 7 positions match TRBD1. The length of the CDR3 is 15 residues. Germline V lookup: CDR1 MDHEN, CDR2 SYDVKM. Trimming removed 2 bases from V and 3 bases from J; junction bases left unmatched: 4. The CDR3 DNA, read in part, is TGTGCCAGCAGTTTAAGGGACAGACACTACAATGAG. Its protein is CASSLRDRHYNE. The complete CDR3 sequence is CASSLRDRHYNEQFF.

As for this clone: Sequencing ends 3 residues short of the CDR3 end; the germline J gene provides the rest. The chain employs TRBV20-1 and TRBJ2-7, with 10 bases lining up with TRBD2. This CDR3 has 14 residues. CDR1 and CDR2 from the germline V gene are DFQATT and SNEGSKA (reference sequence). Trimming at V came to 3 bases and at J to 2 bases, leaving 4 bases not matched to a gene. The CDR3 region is CSASLAGVPYEQYF. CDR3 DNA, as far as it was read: TGCAGTGCTAGTCTAGCGGGGGTACCCTACGAG.

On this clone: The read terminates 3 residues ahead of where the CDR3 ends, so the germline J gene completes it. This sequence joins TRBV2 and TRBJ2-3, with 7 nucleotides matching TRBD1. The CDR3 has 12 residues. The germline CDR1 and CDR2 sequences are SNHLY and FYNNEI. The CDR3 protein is CASTTGRQPQYF. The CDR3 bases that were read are TGTGCCAGCACGACAGGGCGGCAGCCG.

This CDR3 is CASSIGHVDGYTF. Incomplete CDR3 DNA: TGTGCCAGTAGTATTGGGCACGTCGATGGC. The V gene is TRBV19, the J gene TRBJ1-2; D is unresolved. The read falls 3 residues short of the CDR3 end, and the missing part is taken from the germline J gene. The CDR3 spans 13 residues. CDR1 is LNHDA, CDR2 SQIVND, per germline (reference sequence). Trimming pared 3 bases from V and 6 bases from J, leaving 11 bases between.

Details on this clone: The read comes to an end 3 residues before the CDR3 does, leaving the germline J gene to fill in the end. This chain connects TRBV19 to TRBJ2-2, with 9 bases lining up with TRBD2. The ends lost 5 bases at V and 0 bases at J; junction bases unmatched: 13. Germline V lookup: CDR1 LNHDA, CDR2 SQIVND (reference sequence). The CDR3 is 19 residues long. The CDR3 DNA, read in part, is TGTGCCAGTAGTTATCGGACTAGCGCATCCTTCTCGAACACCGGGGAG. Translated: CASSYRTSASFSNTGE. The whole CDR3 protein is CASSYRTSASFSNTGELFF.

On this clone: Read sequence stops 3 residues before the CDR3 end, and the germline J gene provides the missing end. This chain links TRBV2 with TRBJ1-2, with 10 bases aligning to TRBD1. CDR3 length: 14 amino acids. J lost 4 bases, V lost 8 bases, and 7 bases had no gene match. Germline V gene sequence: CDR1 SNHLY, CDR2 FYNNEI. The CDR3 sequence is CASFRDRGPYGYTF. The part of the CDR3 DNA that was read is TGTGCCAGCTTTAGGGACAGGGGTCCCTATGGC.

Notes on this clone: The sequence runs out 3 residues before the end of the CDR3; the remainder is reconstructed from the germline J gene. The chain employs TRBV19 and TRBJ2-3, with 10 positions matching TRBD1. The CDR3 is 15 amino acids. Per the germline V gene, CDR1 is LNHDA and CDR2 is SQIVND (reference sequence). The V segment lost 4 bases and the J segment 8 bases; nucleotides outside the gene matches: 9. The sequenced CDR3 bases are TGTGCCAGTAGTACCGGACAGGGGGGCTTTCTTACG. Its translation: CASSTGQGGFLT. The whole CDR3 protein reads CASSTGQGGFLTQYF.

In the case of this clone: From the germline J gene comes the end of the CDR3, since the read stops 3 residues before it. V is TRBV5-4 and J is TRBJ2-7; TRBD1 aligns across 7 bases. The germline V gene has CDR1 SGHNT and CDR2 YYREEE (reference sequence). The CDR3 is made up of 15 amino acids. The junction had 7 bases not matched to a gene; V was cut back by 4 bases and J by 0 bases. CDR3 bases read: TGTGCCAGCAGCGAGGGGACAGATGTCTCCTACGAG. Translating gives CASSEGTDVSYE. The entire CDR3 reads CASSEGTDVSYEQYF. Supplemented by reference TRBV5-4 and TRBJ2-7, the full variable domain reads ETGVTQSPTHLIKTRGQQVTLRCSSQSGHNTVSWYQQALGQGPQFIFQYYREEENGRGNFPPRFSGLQFPNYSSELNVNALELDDSALYLCASSEGTDVSYEQYFGPGTRLTVT.

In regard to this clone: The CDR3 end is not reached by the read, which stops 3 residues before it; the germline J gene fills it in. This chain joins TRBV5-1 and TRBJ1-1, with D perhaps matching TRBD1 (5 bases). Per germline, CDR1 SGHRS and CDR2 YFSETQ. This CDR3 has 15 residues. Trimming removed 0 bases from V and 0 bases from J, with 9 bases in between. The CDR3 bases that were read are TGCGCCAGCAGCTTGGAAGGGGTGGTGAACACTGAA. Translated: CASSLEGVVNTE. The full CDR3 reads CASSLEGVVNTEAFF.

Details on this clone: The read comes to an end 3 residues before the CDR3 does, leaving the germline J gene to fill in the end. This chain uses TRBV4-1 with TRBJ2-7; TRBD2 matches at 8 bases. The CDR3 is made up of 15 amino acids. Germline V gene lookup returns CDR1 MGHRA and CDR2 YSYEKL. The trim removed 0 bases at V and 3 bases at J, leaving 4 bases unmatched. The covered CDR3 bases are TGCGCCAGCAGCCAAGAGCGGACTAGCTTCTACGAG. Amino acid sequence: CASSQERTSFYE. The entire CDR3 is CASSQERTSFYEQYF.

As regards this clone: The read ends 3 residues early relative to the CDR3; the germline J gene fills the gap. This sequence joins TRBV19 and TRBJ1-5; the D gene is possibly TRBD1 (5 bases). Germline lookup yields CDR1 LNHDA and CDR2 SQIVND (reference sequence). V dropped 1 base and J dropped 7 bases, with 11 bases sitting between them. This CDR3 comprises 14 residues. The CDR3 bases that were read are TGTGCCAGTAGTATAGGGCAGGGAGGGCAGCCC. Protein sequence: CASSIGQGGQP. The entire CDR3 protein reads CASSIGQGGQPQHF.

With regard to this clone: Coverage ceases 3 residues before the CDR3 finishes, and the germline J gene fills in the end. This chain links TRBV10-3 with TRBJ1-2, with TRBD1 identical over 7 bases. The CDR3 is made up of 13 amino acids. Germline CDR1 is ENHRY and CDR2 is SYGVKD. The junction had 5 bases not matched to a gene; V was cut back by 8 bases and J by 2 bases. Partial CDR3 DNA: TGTGCCATCGGATCGGGACAGAACTATGGC. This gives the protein CAIGSGQNYG. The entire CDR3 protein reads CAIGSGQNYGYTF.

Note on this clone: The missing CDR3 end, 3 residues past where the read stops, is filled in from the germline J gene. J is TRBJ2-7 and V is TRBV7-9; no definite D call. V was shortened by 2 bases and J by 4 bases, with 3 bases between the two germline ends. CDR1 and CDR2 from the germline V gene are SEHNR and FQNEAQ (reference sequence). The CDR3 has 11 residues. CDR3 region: CASSLQYEQYF. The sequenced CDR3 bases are TGTGCCAGCAGCTTACAGTACGAG.

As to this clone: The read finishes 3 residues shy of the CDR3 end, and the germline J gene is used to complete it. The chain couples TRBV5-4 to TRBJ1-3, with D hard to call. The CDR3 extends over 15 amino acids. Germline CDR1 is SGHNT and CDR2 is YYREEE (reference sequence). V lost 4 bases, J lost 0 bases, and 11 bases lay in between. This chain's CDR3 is CASSTAETSGNTIYF. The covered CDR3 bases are TGTGCCAGCAGCACCGCGGAGACCTCTGGAAACACC.

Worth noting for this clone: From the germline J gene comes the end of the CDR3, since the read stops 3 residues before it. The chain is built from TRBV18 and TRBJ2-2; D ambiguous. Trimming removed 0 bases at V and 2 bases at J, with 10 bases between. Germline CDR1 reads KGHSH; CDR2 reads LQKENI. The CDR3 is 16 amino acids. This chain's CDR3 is CASSPPYAQNTGELFF. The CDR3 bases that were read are TGTGCCAGCTCACCACCGTACGCACAAAACACCGGGGAG.

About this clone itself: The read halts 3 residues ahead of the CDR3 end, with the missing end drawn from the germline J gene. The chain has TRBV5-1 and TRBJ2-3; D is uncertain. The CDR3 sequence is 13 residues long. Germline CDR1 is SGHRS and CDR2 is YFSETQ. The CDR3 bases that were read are TGCGCCAGCTCGACTGTATTCCAAGAGACG. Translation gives CASSTVFQET. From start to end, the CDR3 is CASSTVFQETQYF. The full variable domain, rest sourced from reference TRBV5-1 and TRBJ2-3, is KAGVTQTPRYLIKTRGQQVTLSCSPISGHRSVSWYQQTPGQGLQFLFEYFSETQRNKGNFPGRFSGRQFSNSRSEMNVSTLELGDSALYLCASSTVFQETQYFGPGTRLTVL.

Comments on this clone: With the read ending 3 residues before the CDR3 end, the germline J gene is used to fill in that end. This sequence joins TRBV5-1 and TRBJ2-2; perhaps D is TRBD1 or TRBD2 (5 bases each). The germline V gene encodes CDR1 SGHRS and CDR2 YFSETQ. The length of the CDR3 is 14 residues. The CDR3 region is CASSRETNNSPLFF. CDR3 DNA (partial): TGCGCCAGCTCCAGGGAGACAAATAATTCACCG.